Listed below are T cell receptor beta chains from one sample, sequenced in a study of identical twins. TCRdb re-called the 5' RACE reads through MiXCR, storing one row per CDR3 protein. The sample yields hundreds of thousands of distinct CDR3 sequences, about a tenth seen once. Material: memory (CD45RO+) T cells sorted from blood. Every receptor here comes from a woman between 18 and 29 years old in good health. Each CDR3 is given with its conserved first and last residue. The order of the fields is V gene, J gene, clone size, D gene, CDR3 protein, CDR3 DNA. The D gene is left open where the match is weak. Size tells how often a clone was seen (once, few, many) or the class of an expanded clone, and some rows leave it out.

v_gene: TRBV12-3/TRBV12-4
j_gene: TRBJ2-5
abundance: NA
d_gene: NA
CDR3aa: CASRPTNARGETQYF
CDR3nt: TGTGCCAGCAGACCAACGAATGCCCGGGGGGAGACCCAGTACTTC

v_gene: TRBV3-1
j_gene: TRBJ2-3
abundance: NA
d_gene: TRBD2
CDR3aa: CASSRPSGGSTDTQYF
CDR3nt: TGTGCCAGCAGCCGTCCTAGCGGAGGTAGCACTGATACGCAGTATTTT

v_gene: TRBV19
j_gene: TRBJ2-7
abundance: NA
d_gene: NA
CDR3aa: CASSIKGPGFRYF
CDR3nt: TGTGCCAGTAGTATAAAGGGCCCGGGATTCCGGTACTTC

v_gene: TRBV6-5
j_gene: TRBJ1-2
abundance: NA
d_gene: NA
CDR3aa: CASSEGYYGYTF
CDR3nt: TGTGCCAGCAGTGAGGGGTACTATGGCTACACCTTC

v_gene: TRBV18
j_gene: TRBJ2-7
abundance: few
d_gene: NA
CDR3aa: CASSPLRDEQYF
CDR3nt: TGTGCCAGCTCACCACTGAGAGACGAGCAGTACTTC

v_gene: TRBV12-3/TRBV12-4
j_gene: TRBJ2-1
abundance: few
d_gene: TRBD1
CDR3aa: CASSRVRGTGVLIVLDEQFF
CDR3nt: TGTGCCAGCAGTCGCGTGAGGGGGACAGGGGTGTTAATCGTGCTGGATGAGCAGTTCTTC

v_gene: TRBV11-2
j_gene: TRBJ2-1
abundance: few
d_gene: NA
CDR3aa: CASSFRLVGNEQFF
CDR3nt: TGTGCCAGCAGCTTCAGACTAGTAGGAAATGAGCAGTTCTTC

v_gene: TRBV5-8
j_gene: TRBJ2-5
abundance: NA
d_gene: TRBD1
CDR3aa: CASSLWGQGKETQYF
CDR3nt: TGTGCCAGCAGCTTGTGGGGACAGGGGAAAGAGACCCAGTACTTC

v_gene: TRBV6-6
j_gene: TRBJ1-3
abundance: few
d_gene: NA
CDR3aa: CASSTGNTIYF
CDR3nt: TGTGCCAGCTCCACGGGAAACACCATATATTTT

v_gene: TRBV6-1
j_gene: TRBJ2-7
abundance: many
d_gene: NA
CDR3aa: CASRPEDYGEQYF
CDR3nt: TGTGCCAGCAGGCCCGAGGACTACGGCGAGCAGTACTTC

v_gene: TRBV13
j_gene: TRBJ1-6
abundance: few
d_gene: NA
CDR3aa: CASSLKPGESPLHF
CDR3nt: TGTGCCAGCAGCTTAAAGCCAGGCGAATCACCCCTCCACTTT

v_gene: TRBV11-3
j_gene: TRBJ2-3
abundance: NA
d_gene: TRBD2
CDR3aa: CASKRGGTDTQYF
CDR3nt: TGTGCCAGCAAACGGGGGGGCACAGATACGCAGTATTTT

v_gene: TRBV6-1
j_gene: TRBJ2-7
abundance: many
d_gene: NA
CDR3aa: CASTSRGRGEQYF
CDR3nt: TGTGCCAGCACCTCTAGGGGTAGGGGCGAGCAGTACTTC

v_gene: TRBV29-1
j_gene: TRBJ2-3
abundance: few
d_gene: NA
CDR3aa: CSVDIGSDTQYF
CDR3nt: TGCAGCGTTGACATCGGTTCTGATACGCAGTATTTT

v_gene: TRBV20-1
j_gene: TRBJ2-5
abundance: NA
d_gene: NA
CDR3aa: CSASEAQETQYF
CDR3nt: TGCAGTGCTAGTGAGGCCCAAGAGACCCAGTACTTC

v_gene: TRBV7-2
j_gene: TRBJ1-1
abundance: few
d_gene: NA
CDR3aa: CASSLSLLRGASTEAFF
CDR3nt: TGTGCCAGCAGCTTATCATTATTGAGAGGTGCCAGCACTGAAGCTTTCTTT

v_gene: TRBV7-8
j_gene: TRBJ2-1
abundance: NA
d_gene: TRBD1
CDR3aa: CASSTIQGFDEQFF
CDR3nt: TGTGCCAGCAGCACCATACAGGGGTTCGATGAGCAGTTCTTC

v_gene: TRBV7-2
j_gene: TRBJ2-3
abundance: NA
d_gene: NA
CDR3aa: CASSLGGPPDTQYF
CDR3nt: TGTGCCAGCAGCTTAGGTGGGCCCCCAGATACGCAGTATTTT

v_gene: TRBV5-5
j_gene: TRBJ2-3
abundance: many
d_gene: NA
CDR3aa: CASSLPGDTQYF
CDR3nt: TGTGCCAGCAGCTTGCCCGGGGATACGCAGTATTTT

v_gene: TRBV7-8
j_gene: TRBJ1-2
abundance: few
d_gene: NA
CDR3aa: CASSLATYGYTF
CDR3nt: TGTGCCAGCAGCTTAGCGACTTATGGCTACACCTTC

v_gene: TRBV7-9
j_gene: TRBJ2-7
abundance: few
d_gene: TRBD1
CDR3aa: CASSLFPGQSYEQYF
CDR3nt: TGTGCCAGCAGCCTCTTTCCGGGACAGTCCTACGAGCAGTACTTC

v_gene: TRBV12-3/TRBV12-4
j_gene: TRBJ2-1
abundance: few
d_gene: TRBD1
CDR3aa: CASSQGATYNEQFF
CDR3nt: TGTGCCAGCAGTCAGGGGGCAACCTACAATGAGCAGTTCTTC

v_gene: TRBV4-3
j_gene: TRBJ2-6
abundance: few
d_gene: NA
CDR3aa: CASTPMVPGASGANVLTF
CDR3nt: TGCGCCAGCACCCCAATGGTACCGGGGGCCTCTGGGGCCAACGTCCTGACTTTC

v_gene: TRBV7-2
j_gene: TRBJ1-1
abundance: many
d_gene: TRBD1
CDR3aa: CASSVGDRENTEAFF
CDR3nt: TGTGCCAGCAGCGTAGGAGACAGGGAAAACACTGAAGCTTTCTTT

v_gene: TRBV20-1
j_gene: TRBJ2-3
abundance: NA
d_gene: TRBD2
CDR3aa: CSAPPTSGTSDTQYF
CDR3nt: TGCAGTGCTCCCCCGACTAGCGGGACTTCAGATACGCAGTATTTT

v_gene: TRBV20-1
j_gene: TRBJ2-3
abundance: few
d_gene: TRBD2
CDR3aa: CSATPAAGAGTDTQYF
CDR3nt: TGCAGTGCTACTCCCGCGGCGGGAGCTGGCACAGATACGCAGTATTTT

v_gene: TRBV9
j_gene: TRBJ2-1
abundance: NA
d_gene: TRBD2
CDR3aa: CASSHSGGGNEQFF
CDR3nt: TGTGCCAGCAGCCATAGCGGGGGGGGTAATGAGCAGTTCTTC

v_gene: TRBV7-8
j_gene: TRBJ1-3
abundance: many
d_gene: NA
CDR3aa: CASRHDLTSGNTIYF
CDR3nt: TGTGCCAGCAGACATGACCTTACCTCTGGAAACACCATATATTTT

v_gene: TRBV6-1
j_gene: TRBJ2-6
abundance: few
d_gene: TRBD2
CDR3aa: CASTGLAGISGANVLTF
CDR3nt: TGTGCCAGCACCGGACTAGCGGGCATCTCTGGGGCCAACGTCCTGACTTTC

v_gene: TRBV10-3
j_gene: TRBJ1-1
abundance: NA
d_gene: NA
CDR3aa: CAISTERNTEAFF
CDR3nt: TGTGCCATCAGTACAGAGCGGAACACTGAAGCTTTCTTT